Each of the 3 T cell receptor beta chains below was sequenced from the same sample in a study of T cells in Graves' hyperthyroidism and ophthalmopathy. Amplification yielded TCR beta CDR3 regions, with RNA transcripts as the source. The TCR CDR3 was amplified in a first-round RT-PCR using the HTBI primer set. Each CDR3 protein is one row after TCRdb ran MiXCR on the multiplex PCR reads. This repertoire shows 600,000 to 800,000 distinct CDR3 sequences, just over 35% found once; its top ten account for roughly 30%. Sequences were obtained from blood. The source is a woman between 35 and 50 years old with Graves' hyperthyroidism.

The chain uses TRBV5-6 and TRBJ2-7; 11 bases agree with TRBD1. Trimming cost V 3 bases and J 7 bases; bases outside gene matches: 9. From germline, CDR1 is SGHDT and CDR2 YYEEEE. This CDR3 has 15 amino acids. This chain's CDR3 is CASSYGTGGFGEQYF. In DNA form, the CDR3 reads TGTGCCAGCAGCTACGGGACAGGGGGGTTTGGGGAGCAGTACTTC.

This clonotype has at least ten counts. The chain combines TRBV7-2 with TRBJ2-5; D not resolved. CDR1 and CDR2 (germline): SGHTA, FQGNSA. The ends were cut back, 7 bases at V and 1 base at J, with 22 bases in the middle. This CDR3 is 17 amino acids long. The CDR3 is CASTRRASVGRQETQYF. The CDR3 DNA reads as TGTGCCAGCACCCGACGGGCATCGGTCGGACGCCAAGAGACCCAGTACTTC.

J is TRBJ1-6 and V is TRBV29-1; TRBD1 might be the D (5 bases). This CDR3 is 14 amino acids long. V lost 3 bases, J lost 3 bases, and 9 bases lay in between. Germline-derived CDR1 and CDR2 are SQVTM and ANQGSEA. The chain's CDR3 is CSVEERGYNSPLHF. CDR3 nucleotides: TGCAGCGTTGAGGAAAGGGGCTATAATTCACCCCTCCACTTT.